This is a list of T cell receptor beta chains from one sample in a study of human T cells and chemical hapten exposure. TCRdb re-analysed the reads in MiXCR, keeping a single row per CDR3 protein. The sample lists 95,000 to 150,000 distinct CDR3 sequences; less than 10% were seen once. The sample was whole blood. All receptors derive from a human donor in good health. Some clones in this sample may be carry-over from other donors' samples. Both conserved end residues are part of each CDR3. The D gene is left open where the match is weak. A clone size is listed for some rows: how often the clone was seen (once, few, many), or a class if it is expanded.

j_gene,v_gene,d_gene,abundance,CDR3aa
TRBJ1-2,TRBV3-1,-,-,CASSQEGQFYGYTF
TRBJ2-1,TRBV12-3/TRBV12-4,TRBD2,-,CASSPAASGFTYNEQFF
TRBJ1-2,TRBV10-1,-,many,CASSESISQGIYGYTF
TRBJ1-5,TRBV2,-,many,CASSEWGGGNQPQHF
TRBJ1-1,TRBV7-9,-,many,CASTPRVAEAFF
TRBJ2-1,TRBV7-8,-,-,CASSVGKPIPLHNEQFF
TRBJ2-5,TRBV7-9,-,-,CASSPMGARAGETQYF
TRBJ2-7,TRBV6-1,-,few,CASSEAGRGGTYEQYF
TRBJ2-5,TRBV7-9,-,-,CASSPGRLQETQYF
TRBJ2-6,TRBV29-1,-,many,CSVEGAGSGGANVLTF
TRBJ2-7,TRBV19,-,few,CASSAGQFDPYEQYF